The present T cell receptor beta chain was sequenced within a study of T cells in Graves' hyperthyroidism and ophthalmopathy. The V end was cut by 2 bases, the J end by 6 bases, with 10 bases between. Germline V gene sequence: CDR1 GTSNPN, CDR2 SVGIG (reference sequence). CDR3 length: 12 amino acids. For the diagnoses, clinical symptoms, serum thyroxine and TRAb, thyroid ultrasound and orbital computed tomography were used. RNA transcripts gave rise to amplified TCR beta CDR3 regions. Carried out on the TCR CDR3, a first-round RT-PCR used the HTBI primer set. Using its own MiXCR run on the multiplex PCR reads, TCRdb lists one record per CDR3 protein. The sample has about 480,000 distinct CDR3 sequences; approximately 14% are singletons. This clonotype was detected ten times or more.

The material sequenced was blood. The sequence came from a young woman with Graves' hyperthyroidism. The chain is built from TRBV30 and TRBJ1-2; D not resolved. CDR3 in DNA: TGTGCCTGGAGTAGGACCAGAGATGGCTACACCTTC. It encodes CAWSRTRDGYTF.